The entry below gives a single T cell receptor (beta chain) sequence along with its context. This entry comes from a study of blood T cell repertoires in COVID-19. The germline V gene encodes CDR1 SGHTA and CDR2 FQGNSA. After removal of 0 bases from V and 0 bases from J, the junction contained 6 bases not matched to a gene. CDR3 length: 17 amino acids. Sequenced by immunoSEQ multiplex PCR; TCRdb stores in-frame clones only, minus some. Among roughly 26,000 clones listed, around 93% were seen once. This rearrangement joins TRBV7-2 to TRBJ2-3; 7 bases are a match to TRBD2. Specimen: peripheral blood. This receptor was identified in a human donor in a cohort sampled during active COVID-19. The CDR3 DNA reads as TGTGCCAGCAGCTTAGCCCCCGGCGGGGGTAGCACAGATACGCAGTATTTT. Amino acid sequence: CASSLAPGGGSTDTQYF. The entire variable domain, with the rest obtained from reference TRBV7-2 and TRBJ2-3, is as follows: GAGVSQSPSNKVTEKGKDVELRCDPISGHTALYWYRQSLGQGLEFLIYFQGNSAPDKSGLPSDRFSAERTGGSVSTLTIQRTQQEDSAVYLCASSLAPGGGSTDTQYFGPGTRLTVL.